One and the same sample provided the 32 T cell receptor beta chains below, sequenced in a study of blood T cells in healthy people across ages. Through a sample-barcoded 5' primer and a J-beta primer mix, a second PCR was run for roughly 6 to 12 cycles. TCRdb re-derived calls from the 5' RACE reads in MiXCR, one entry per CDR3 protein. The table shows about 1.6 million distinct CDR3 sequences, with roughly 30% occurring only once. Sequences were obtained from blood. All receptors derive from a young woman in good health.

Points on this clonotype: This CDR3 is missing its conserved last phenylalanine or tryptophan, likely due to a read error. The chain links TRBV6-1 to TRBJ1-2, with TRBD1 matching over 7 bases. The CDR3 is made up of 15 amino acids. V gave up 7 bases and J gave up 3 bases; unmatched junction bases: 11. The germline gives CDR1 MNHNS, CDR2 SASEGT. The CDR3, as DNA: TGTGCCAGCACCAACCCCGGACAGGTCTACTATGGCTACACCTCC. As protein: CASTNPGQVYYGYTS.

A few counts support this clonotype. The genes are TRBV20-1 and TRBJ2-3, with 10 bases lining up with TRBD2. There are 14 residues in the CDR3. Germline CDR1 DFQATT, CDR2 SNEGSKA (reference sequence). The V segment lost 2 bases and the J segment 6 bases; nucleotides outside the gene matches: 5. The CDR3 loop reads CSARSSGGVDTQYF. Here the CDR3 DNA reads TGCAGTGCTAGATCCAGCGGGGGGGTGGATACGCAGTATTTT.

CDR3 nucleotides: TGCGCCAGCAGCTTGGCCGGTACAGCCTTTGGTAATTCACCCCTCCACTTT. Residues: CASSLAGTAFGNSPLHF. V usage is TRBV5-1 and J usage is TRBJ1-6; D is undetermined. Between the trimmed V and J ends, which lost 0 bases and 6 bases, there was a span of 16 bases. The CDR3 consists of 17 residues. Germline V gene data show CDR1 as SGHRS and CDR2 as YFSETQ.

The genes are TRBV7-8 and TRBJ1-4, with a tentative D call TRBD1 (5 bases). V lost 5 bases and J 5 bases, leaving 21 bases between the germline ends. Germline V gene lookup returns CDR1 SGHVS and CDR2 FQNEAQ. The CDR3 runs to 17 residues. CDR3 bases: TGTGCCAGCAGCAGAGGGACTCCTGGAGTGGAAAATGAAAAACTGTTTTTT. Its protein is CASSRGTPGVENEKLFF.

This clonotype was counted a few times. V gene TRBV4-1 combines with J gene TRBJ2-7; maybe TRBD2 (6 bases). Trimming stripped 3 bases from V and 2 bases from J, with 17 bases between. CDR3 length equals 16 residues. CDR1 and CDR2 from the germline V gene are MGHRA and YSYEKL. The CDR3 loop is CASSQGWAGNPYEQYF. The DNA of the CDR3 is TGCGCCAGCAGCCAGGGATGGGCGGGAAACCCCTACGAGCAGTACTTC.

The V and J genes are TRBV6-2 or TRBV6-3 and TRBJ2-1; possibly TRBD2 for D (5 bases). CDR1 and CDR2 (germline): MNHEY, SVGEGT. Trimming removed 4 bases at V and 0 bases at J, with 10 bases between. The length of the CDR3 is 15 residues. The DNA for the CDR3 is TGTGCCAGCAGTTCTGAGAGGGTCTCCTACAATGAGCAGTTCTTC. It encodes CASSSERVSYNEQFF.

This clonotype occurred a few times. The V gene is TRBV29-1, the J gene TRBJ2-3, with D uncertain. V lost 6 bases and J lost 0, with 4 bases in between. In germline, CDR1 is SQVTM, CDR2 ANQGSEA. The CDR3 extends over 11 amino acids. CDR3 sequence reads: CSVKSTDTQYF. In nucleotides, the CDR3 is TGCAGCGTGAAGAGCACAGATACGCAGTATTTT.

V usage is TRBV20-1 and J usage is TRBJ2-3, with 7 bases that match TRBD2. Germline CDR1 and CDR2: DFQATT and SNEGSKA (reference sequence). This CDR3 contains 16 residues. The V gene end was trimmed by 3 bases and the J gene end by 6 bases; junction bases not matched to a gene: 15. The CDR3 loop reads CSASRELARLGDTQYF. The DNA of the CDR3 is TGCAGTGCTAGTAGGGAACTAGCGCGACTGGGGGATACGCAGTATTTT.

This clonotype was found a few times. V is TRBV6-5 and J is TRBJ2-7, with no clear D. There are 14 residues in the CDR3. Trimming removed 7 bases from V and 0 bases from J, with 13 bases in between. Germline assignment: CDR1 MNHEY and CDR2 SVGAGI. The CDR3 loop reads CASKEYSTSYEQYF. CDR3 nucleotide sequence: TGTGCCAGCAAAGAATACAGCACCTCCTACGAGCAGTACTTC.

This clonotype was recorded at least ten times. This chain links TRBV7-2 with TRBJ2-7, with 8 positions matching TRBD1. With V trimmed by 2 bases and J by 5 bases, 8 bases remained unmatched. This CDR3 comprises 15 residues. CDR1 and CDR2 from the germline V gene are SGHTA and FQGNSA. CDR3 bases: TGTGCCAGCAGCTTACTAGGACAGGGATACGACGAGCAGTACTTC. It yields the protein CASSLLGQGYDEQYF.

This chain's CDR3 is CASGQGQGRDEQFF. CDR3 nucleotide sequence: TGTGCCAGCGGCCAAGGACAGGGACGAGATGAGCAGTTCTTC. This chain connects TRBV7-9 to TRBJ2-1, with 8 positions matching TRBD1. V shed 8 bases and J 8 bases; nucleotides not matched to a gene: 11. This CDR3 contains 14 residues. CDR1 SEHNR and CDR2 FQNEAQ come from the germline V gene (reference sequence). Together with reference TRBV7-9 and TRBJ2-1, the CDR3 gives the full variable domain: DTGVSQNPRHKITKRGQNVTFRCDPISEHNRLYWYRQTLGQGPEFLTYFQNEAQLEKSRLLSDRFSAERPKGSFSTLEIQRTEQGDSAMYLCASGQGQGRDEQFFGPGTRLTVL.

A single count supports this clonotype. This chain uses TRBV7-2 with TRBJ1-1; perhaps TRBD1 as D (5 bases). The ends were cut back, 5 bases at V and 5 bases at J, with 15 bases in the middle. This CDR3 region has 14 residues. Looked up from germline, CDR1 is SGHTA and CDR2 is FQGNSA. In nucleotides, the CDR3 is TGTGCCAGCAGCCTAGAGGGGCGATTTACTGAAGCTTTCTTT. This encodes CASSLEGRFTEAFF.

A few counts support this clonotype. The chain joins TRBV20-1 to TRBJ2-1; 9 positions match TRBD1. The CDR3 is made up of 15 amino acids. From germline, CDR1 is DFQATT and CDR2 SNEGSKA (reference sequence). Unmatched junction bases numbered 4, after V lost 0 bases and J lost 4 bases. The CDR3 reads CSARDLGQGYNEQFF. In nucleotides, the CDR3 is TGCAGTGCTAGAGATTTGGGACAGGGTTACAATGAGCAGTTCTTC.

The V call is TRBV29-1, the J call TRBJ1-5; D is undetermined. Germline loops: CDR1 SQVTM, CDR2 ANQGSEA. Trimming left V 8 bases short and J 9 bases short, with 17 bases between. CDR3 size: 12 residues. The CDR3 nucleotides are TGCAGCTTTTCGTGGGCTGAAGGGCCCCAGCATTTT. Protein product: CSFSWAEGPQHF.

Only a few counts were recorded for this clonotype. The V and J genes are TRBV5-4 and TRBJ2-1; the D gene is possibly TRBD2 (6 bases). Trimming stripped 9 bases from V and 8 bases from J, with 21 bases between. Looked up from germline, CDR1 is SGHNT and CDR2 is YYREEE (reference sequence). The CDR3 loop spans 14 amino acids. The CDR3 loop is CATRTSRRSDEQFF. The CDR3 nucleotides are TGTGCCACCAGAACTAGCAGGAGGTCCGATGAGCAGTTCTTC.

There are a few counts of this clonotype. The V call is TRBV24-1, the J call TRBJ2-1; possibly TRBD1 or TRBD2 for D (7 bases each). The CDR3 is 19 residues long. V lost 3 bases to trimming and J lost 7 bases, with 27 bases between them. Germline-derived CDR1 and CDR2 are KGHDR and SFDVKD. CDR3 protein: CATSDPPGQPRLARNEQFF. The CDR3 DNA is TGTGCCACCAGTGATCCCCCGGGACAGCCCCGACTAGCAAGGAATGAGCAGTTCTTC.

The CDR3 loop reads CSAREDRDRPYNQPQHF. The CDR3 bases are TGCAGTGCTAGAGAGGACCGGGACCGTCCGTACAATCAGCCCCAGCATTTT. V and J are TRBV20-1 and TRBJ1-5; D possibly corresponds to TRBD1 (5 bases). The CDR3 has 17 amino acids. V shed 0 bases and J shed 3 bases, with 18 bases lying between them. CDR1 and CDR2 from the germline V gene are DFQATT and SNEGSKA (reference sequence).

This clonotype appeared many times. V gene TRBV6-6 combines with J gene TRBJ1-2; TRBD1 matches at 8 bases. CDR1 is MNHNY and CDR2 is SVGAGI in the germline V gene (reference sequence). This CDR3 region has 13 residues. V lost 6 bases, J lost 4 bases, and 4 bases stayed unmatched. The DNA for the CDR3 is TGTGCCAGCAGGGGACAGGAAGGCTATGGCTACACCTTC. Protein sequence: CASRGQEGYGYTF.

At least ten counts were recorded for this clonotype. The chain is built from TRBV5-5 and TRBJ1-5; D call uncertain. Trimming stripped 4 bases from V and 3 bases from J, with 11 bases between. CDR1 and CDR2 (germline): SGHKS, YYEKEE (reference sequence). The CDR3 is 14 amino acids. CDR3 amino acids: CASSPGRVNQPQHF. CDR3 nucleotides: TGTGCCAGCAGCCCCGGACGGGTCAATCAGCCCCAGCATTTT.

Concerning this clonotype: Given a much more abundant clone one base away, this may be a read error. The chain is built from TRBV29-1 and TRBJ1-2; 7 positions match TRBD1. CDR1 is SQVTM and CDR2 is ANQGSEA in the germline V gene. The CDR3 extends over 13 amino acids. This CDR3 is CSVEGAWGYGYIF. CDR3 nucleotides: TGCAGCGTGGAGGGGGCTTGGGGCTATGGCTACATCTTC.

The chain employs TRBV7-6 and TRBJ2-3; no firm D call. Germline-derived CDR1 and CDR2 are SGHVS and FNYEAQ. V lost 7 bases, J lost 6 bases, and 17 bases lay in between. The CDR3 loop spans 14 amino acids. CDR3 DNA sequence: TGTGCCAGCACCCAAGGTGGGCGCTCGGATACGCAGTATTTT. Amino acid sequence: CASTQGGRSDTQYF. The complete variable domain, with remaining parts taken from reference TRBV7-6 and TRBJ2-3, reads GAGVSQSPRYKVTKRGQDVALRCDPISGHVSLYWYRQALGQGPEFLTYFNYEAQQDKSGLPNDRFSAERPEGSISTLTIQRTEQRDSAMYRCASTQGGRSDTQYFGPGTRLTVL.

The chain links TRBV27 to TRBJ2-7; 9 bases are shared with TRBD2. Per germline, CDR1 MNHEY and CDR2 SMNVEV (reference sequence). This CDR3 comprises 15 residues. V trimming: 6 bases; J trimming: 2 bases; junction bases outside the gene matches: 8. CDR3: CASSSRTSVTYEQYF. The CDR3 nucleotides are TGTGCCAGCAGCTCCCGGACTAGCGTCACCTACGAGCAGTACTTC.

The chain couples TRBV20-1 to TRBJ2-7; tentative D call: TRBD1 (6 bases). The CDR3 has 14 residues. The germline gives CDR1 DFQATT, CDR2 SNEGSKA (reference sequence). V was trimmed by 5 bases and J by 3 bases, leaving 17 bases between them. CDR3 protein: CSAFQTGIHYEQYF. The DNA of the CDR3 is TGCAGTGCTTTCCAAACAGGGATCCACTACGAGCAGTACTTC.

This clonotype was observed a handful of times. This chain joins TRBV6-5 and TRBJ2-5, with D unclear. The CDR3 runs 17 residues. Deletions cut 0 bases from V and 0 bases from J, with 14 bases between. Germline CDR1 and CDR2: MNHEY and SVGAGI. This CDR3 reads CASSYSGTSRYQETQYF. As DNA, the CDR3 is TGTGCCAGCAGTTACTCAGGCACCTCACGTTACCAAGAGACCCAGTACTTC.

Details on this clonotype: One base away lies a much larger clone, so this may be a sequencing read error. This chain links TRBV7-2 with TRBJ2-1, with D hard to call. The J call is in doubt because the DNA end fits TRBJ2-7 better. The length of the CDR3 is 15 residues. Germline-derived CDR1 and CDR2 are SGHTA and FQGNSA. CDR3 in DNA: TGTGCCAGCAGCTTACGTGGGGTCGGGTCCAATGAGCAGTACTTC. Its translation is CASSLRGVGSNEQYF.

Details on this clonotype: One end of the junction varies from germline; a read error may be responsible. The rearrangement uses TRBV9 and TRBJ2-7, with 7 bases matching TRBD1. Looked up from germline, CDR1 is SGDLS and CDR2 is YYNGEE. The CDR3 totals 14 residues. The CDR3 DNA sequence: TGTGCCTGCAGCGTAGCCGGGACAGCATACGAGCAGTACTTC. Its protein product is CACSVAGTAYEQYF.

This clonotype was detected a few times. The chain is built from TRBV21-1 and TRBJ2-7; the table's D call, TRBD2, was not checked against the DNA. TRBV21-1 is shown as a pseudogene. The CDR3 runs to 18 residues. CDR3 protein: CASSKSVAGGPRSYEQYF. The CDR3 DNA reads TGTGCCAGCAGCAAATCGGTTGCGGGAGGGCCAAGGTCCTACGAGCAGTACTTC.

The chain has TRBV27 and TRBJ1-4; D unclear. The CDR3 is 14 amino acids. Looked up from germline, CDR1 is MNHEY and CDR2 is SMNVEV (reference sequence). Trimming took 3 bases from V and 5 from J, leaving 10 bases between them. The CDR3 DNA follows: TGTGCCAGCAGTTTGCTCATAGGAAATGAAAAACTGTTTTTT. Protein sequence: CASSLLIGNEKLFF.

The chain is built from TRBV7-9 and TRBJ2-7; 7 bases agree with TRBD1. This CDR3 comprises 14 residues. The J segment lost 3 bases and the V segment lost 5 bases, leaving 7 bases of the junction unmatched. CDR1 is SEHNR and CDR2 is FQNEAQ in the germline V gene (reference sequence). In nucleotides, the CDR3 is TGTGCCAGCAGCCACGGACAGGCTGGCTACGAGCAGTACTTC. Encoded protein: CASSHGQAGYEQYF.

The chain is built from TRBV4-1 and TRBJ2-1, with D tentatively TRBD2 (6 bases). V lost 0 bases, J lost 0 bases, and 12 bases lay in between. The germline V gene encodes CDR1 MGHRA and CDR2 YSYEKL. This CDR3 is built from 17 residues. The CDR3 DNA is TGCGCCAGCAGCCAAGATCAGGCTAGCGACTCCTACAATGAGCAGTTCTTC. This codes for CASSQDQASDSYNEQFF.

The CDR3 reads CASSRVSANTGELFF. The DNA of the CDR3 is TGTGCCAGCAGCCGGGTTTCAGCGAACACCGGGGAGCTGTTTTTT. The V call is TRBV7-6, the J call TRBJ2-2; the D is unclear. Trimming removed 5 bases at V and 0 bases at J, with 10 bases between. The CDR3 runs 15 residues. Per the germline V gene, CDR1 is SGHVS and CDR2 is FNYEAQ.

CDR3 DNA: TGTGCCAGCAGTGAGTGGTTCGGGGGCTACACCTTC. Its translation is CASSEWFGGYTF. The chain employs TRBV2 and TRBJ1-2, with D unresolved. Trimming shortened V by 3 bases and J by 8 bases, and 10 bases separated the two germline ends. Germline values: CDR1 SNHLY, CDR2 FYNNEI. The CDR3 runs 12 residues. The full variable domain, with the rest looked up from reference TRBV2 and TRBJ1-2, is EPEVTQTPSHQVTQMGQEVILRCVPISNHLYFYWYRQILGQKVEFLVSFYNNEISEKSEIFDDQFSVERPDGSNFTLKIRSTKLEDSAMYFCASSEWFGGYTFGSGTRLTVV.